This is a list of T cell receptor beta chains from one sample in a study of blood T cell repertoires in COVID-19. The method was immunoSEQ multiplex PCR; TCRdb's version includes in-frame clones alone and lacks a portion of them. This table has over 55,000 clones, 75% to 85% appearing once. Material for sequencing was peripheral blood. Receptors were obtained from a man aged 45-65 years with COVID-19, enrolled during active disease. The CDR3 runs from the conserved cysteine through the conserved F or W. A D gene is named only where the DNA matches it firmly. The size field is filled for only some rows; it gives once, few, many or a size class.

d_gene	abundance	v_gene	j_gene	CDR3nt	CDR3aa
TRBD2	NA	TRBV3-1/TRBV3-2	TRBJ2-4	TGTGCCAGCAGCCAGGGAGGAGCGGGAGGAAACTACTTC	CASSQGGAGGNYF
TRBD1	NA	TRBV2	TRBJ1-5	TGTGCCAGCAGTGTTGCTAGGGGACAGGGATACAATCAGCCCCAGCATTTT	CASSVARGQGYNQPQHF
TRBD2	NA	TRBV5-6	TRBJ2-7	TGTGCCAGCAGCTACCCGGGGGGGTACGAGCAGTACTTC	CASSYPGGYEQYF
NA	NA	TRBV4-1	TRBJ2-3	TGCGCCAGCAGCCAAGTCGCAGGGGAACTCACAGATACGCAGTATTTT	CASSQVAGELTDTQYF
TRBD1	NA	TRBV19	TRBJ1-4	TGTGCCAGTAGTGCAGGGGGCACAGCTAATGAAAAACTGTTTTTT	CASSAGGTANEKLFF
NA	once	TRBV5-1	TRBJ2-6	TGCGCCAGCAGCTTTCAGAACTCTGGGGCCAACGTCCTGACTTTC	CASSFQNSGANVLTF
TRBD2	few	TRBV24-1	TRBJ2-2	TGTGCCACCAGTGATCCTACCCTAGCGGGAGGGTACACCGGGGAGCTGTTTTTT	CATSDPTLAGGYTGELFF
NA	NA	TRBV5-4	TRBJ1-4	TGTGCCAGCAGCATACAGACAACTAATGAAAAACTGTTTTTT	CASSIQTTNEKLFF
NA	NA	TRBV28	TRBJ2-3	TGTGCCAGCAGTTTCCGGACAGCCTTCACAGATACGCAGTATTTT	CASSFRTAFTDTQYF
NA	NA	TRBV2	TRBJ1-5	TGTGCCAGCAGCGGACAATCAGATCAGCCCCAGCATTTT	CASSGQSDQPQHF
NA	NA	TRBV3-1/TRBV3-2	TRBJ2-7	TGTGCCAGCAGCCAACTCGGGGGAGGCCCCTACGAGCAGTACTTC	CASSQLGGGPYEQYF
NA	few	TRBV12-3/TRBV12-4	TRBJ1-1	TGTGCCAGCACCTTCGGGTCCACTGAAGCTTTCTTT	CASTFGSTEAFF
TRBD2	once	TRBV3-1/TRBV3-2	TRBJ2-2	TGTGCCAGCAGCCAATACAGCGGGAGGGTGGCCGGGGAGCTGTTTTTT	CASSQYSGRVAGELFF
NA	once	TRBV12-5	TRBJ1-1	TGTGCTAGTGGTTTGGTACCTCCTGGATACGGGTACACTGAAGCTTTCTTT	CASGLVPPGYGYTEAFF
TRBD2	few	TRBV9	TRBJ2-7	TGTGCCAGCAGCGGCGGGACTAGCTCCTACGAGCAGTACTTC	CASSGGTSSYEQYF
TRBD2	NA	TRBV5-1	TRBJ2-7	TGCGCCACCCGACTAGCGGGTGGACCCTACGAGCAGTACTTC	CATRLAGGPYEQYF
TRBD1	NA	TRBV5-1	TRBJ1-4	TGCGCCAGCAGCAGACAGGGGGAGAATGAAAAACTGTTTTTT	CASSRQGENEKLFF
TRBD1	NA	TRBV5-6	TRBJ2-2	TGTGCCAGCAGCTTGGGGACAGGGAGAACCGGGGAGCTGTTTTTT	CASSLGTGRTGELFF
NA	NA	TRBV5-4	TRBJ2-1	TGTGCCAGCAGCTTGGATGAGTACAATGAGCAGTTCTTC	CASSLDEYNEQFF
NA	NA	TRBV27	TRBJ2-3	TGTGCCAGCAGTTCCTTTGGGGGGGCGGGCACAGATACGCAGTATTTT	CASSSFGGAGTDTQYF
NA	few	TRBV14	TRBJ2-7	TGTGCCAGCAGCCACGACAGGAGCTACGAGCAGTACTTC	CASSHDRSYEQYF
NA	few	TRBV19	TRBJ2-5	TGTGCCAGTAGTCCCGCGCAGGGGATCCAAGAGACCCAGTACTTC	CASSPAQGIQETQYF
TRBD2	NA	TRBV9	TRBJ2-1	TGTGCCAGCAGCCCCCGACTAGCGGGAGTTAAGAATGAGCAGTTCTTC	CASSPRLAGVKNEQFF
NA	NA	TRBV28	TRBJ1-1	TGTGCCAGCTACTCCCCCCGGGGGGGGCCCACTGAAGCTTTCTTT	CASYSPRGGPTEAFF
NA	once	TRBV27	TRBJ1-1	TGTGCCAGCTCTACGGGGAACACTGAAGCTTTCTTT	CASSTGNTEAFF
NA	NA	TRBV6-2/TRBV6-3	TRBJ1-2	TGTGCCAGCAGTCGGGGAGGTGGCTACACCTTC	CASSRGGGYTF
TRBD2	few	TRBV4-1	TRBJ2-5	TGCGCCAGCAGCCAGTTAGCGGGAGAGGAACAAGAGACCCAGTACTTC	CASSQLAGEEQETQYF
TRBD2	NA	TRBV30	TRBJ2-5	TGTGCCTGGGGGGGCCGGCCTAGCGGGAAGGTTGGATGGGTGACCCAGTACTTC	CAWGGRPSGKVGWVTQYF
NA	NA	TRBV28	TRBJ2-1	TGTGCCAGCAGTCAAGTGGGACTTCGATACAATGAGCAGTTCTTC	CASSQVGLRYNEQFF
TRBD1	NA	TRBV25-1	TRBJ2-3	TGTGCCAGCAGTGAAAGCATGTCGGGACAGGGCGCAGATACGCAGTATTTT	CASSESMSGQGADTQYF
NA	NA	TRBV29-1	TRBJ2-1	TGCAGCGTTGAGGGTCCGTTCGGATTAGGGGATGAGCAGTTCTTC	CSVEGPFGLGDEQFF
NA	once	TRBV18	TRBJ2-3	TGTGCCAGCTCACCGAGCCAGGGAACTAGCACAGATACGCAGTATTTT	CASSPSQGTSTDTQYF
TRBD1	NA	TRBV5-1	TRBJ2-2	TGCGCCAGCAGCAGTCCCGGGACAGGGGTCGGCGGGGAGCTGTTTTTT	CASSSPGTGVGGELFF
NA	NA	TRBV7-2	TRBJ2-3	TGTGCCAGCAGCTTTAGTTGGGCCGGAGATACGCAGTATTTT	CASSFSWAGDTQYF
TRBD2	NA	TRBV7-8	TRBJ2-1	TGTGCCAGCAGCTTAATGGGGCTAGCGGAGCACAATGAGCAGTTCTTC	CASSLMGLAEHNEQFF
NA	NA	TRBV5-8	TRBJ1-4	TGTGCCAGCAGCCAGAGGGAGTCTAGAGAAAAACTGTTTTTT	CASSQRESREKLFF
NA	NA	TRBV29-1	TRBJ2-3	TGCAGCGTAGGCGGACAGACAGATACGCAGTATTTT	CSVGGQTDTQYF
NA	NA	TRBV21-1	TRBJ2-7	TGTGCCAGCAGCAAAATGCCGGGACAGAGCTCCTACGAGCAGTACTTC	CASSKMPGQSSYEQYF
TRBD1	NA	TRBV18	TRBJ1-5	TGTGCCAGCTCACTGGGACAGGGGGCGAAAACCCAGCATTTT	CASSLGQGAKTQHF
NA	NA	TRBV2	TRBJ2-7	TGTGCCAGCAGAGACAGCTACGAGCAGTACTTC	CASRDSYEQYF
TRBD2	NA	TRBV11-2	TRBJ2-7	TGTGCCAGCAGCTTAGTAGGCGGGGGGAGGTCCTACGAGCAGTACTTC	CASSLVGGGRSYEQYF